These 20 T cell receptor beta chains share one sample of origin, sequenced in a study of CD8+ T cells in alopecia areata (dated by TCRdb to 2017 to 2018). Library construction relied on the immunoSEQ multiplex PCR assay. For TCR sequencing, RNA was extracted from every sample and reverse transcribed into cDNA to serve as template. The immuneACCESS repertoire file appears here via TCRdb, limited to in-frame rearrangements. These files lack a portion of the clones; in checked studies, under half of the deficit traces to unresolved V genes, and the cause of the others is not known. The sample yields a few hundred thousand clones; under 80% were counted once. Of the sample, about 1.3% is held by the ten largest clones. The sample's time point, from its label and the paper: baseline before oral tofacitinib. Sequenced material: CD4+ T cells sorted from blood, taken at week 0. The origin of the receptors is a human donor with alopecia areata.

DNA for the CDR3: TGTGCCACCAGTATACAGGGGCAAGAGACCCAGTACTTC. It specifies CATSIQGQETQYF. The chain is built from TRBV15 and TRBJ2-5, with 7 bases that match TRBD1. CDR3 length equals 13 residues. V dropped 6 bases and J dropped 2; count of bases not matched to a gene: 3. The germline V gene encodes CDR1 LNHNV and CDR2 YYDKDF (reference sequence).

This sequence joins TRBV4-3 and TRBJ2-3, with TRBD2 matching 10 bases. Germline trimming cut 4 bases from V and 2 bases from J; bases unmatched to any gene: 12. The CDR3 contains 18 residues. The germline CDR1 and CDR2 sequences are LGHNA and YSLEER. CDR3 nucleotides: TGCGCCAGCAGCCTCCAACTGGGGCTAGCGGGAGACACAGATACGCAGTATTTT. This gives the protein CASSLQLGLAGDTDTQYF.

This clone occurred a few times. Here the CDR3 DNA reads TGTGCCAGCAGTGAACCCTACGAGCAGTACTTC. The encoded protein is CASSEPYEQYF. The chain joins TRBV2 to TRBJ2-7, with D unresolved. This CDR3 is built from 11 residues. From germline, CDR1 is SNHLY and CDR2 FYNNEI. Between the trimmed V and J ends, which lost 2 bases and 2 bases, there was a span of 1 base.

The chain couples TRBV13 to TRBJ2-4; D remains ambiguous. The germline gives CDR1 PRHDT, CDR2 FYEKMQ (reference sequence). V was cut by 5 bases and J by 1 base, with 9 bases left in between. This CDR3 region has 14 residues. The CDR3 sequence: CASSPLLAKNIQYF. CDR3 DNA sequence: TGTGCCAGCAGCCCCCTGCTTGCCAAAAACATTCAGTACTTC.

J is TRBJ1-1 and V is TRBV4-3, with TRBD1 matching 9 bases. Germline assignment: CDR1 LGHNA and CDR2 YSLEER. The V and J ends lost 1 base and 0 bases, in that order; junction bases with no gene match: 3. CDR3 length equals 16 residues. This CDR3 is CASSQAYRGLNTEAFF. The CDR3 DNA reads TGCGCCAGCAGCCAAGCCTACAGGGGGCTGAACACTGAAGCTTTCTTT.

This clone has just a few counts. The V and J genes are TRBV29-1 and TRBJ2-5; no definite D call. Trimming pared 6 bases from V and 9 bases from J, leaving 17 bases between. The CDR3 runs 12 residues. The germline gives CDR1 SQVTM, CDR2 ANQGSEA. This CDR3 reads CSVPDWIRAQYF. CDR3 bases: TGCAGCGTCCCCGACTGGATTAGGGCCCAGTACTTC.

The chain couples TRBV29-1 to TRBJ1-1, with a weak D call TRBD1 (5 bases). This CDR3 region has 13 residues. Germline V gives CDR1 SQVTM, CDR2 ANQGSEA. Trimming cost V 6 bases and J 2 bases, with 13 bases left between them. The CDR3 is CSVGRGGNTEAFF. Written as DNA, the CDR3 is TGCAGCGTGGGACGGGGAGGAAACACTGAAGCTTTCTTT.

The sample holds a few counts of this clone. This sequence joins TRBV5-1 and TRBJ2-4, with a possible D match to TRBD2 (5 bases). Germline-derived CDR1 and CDR2 are SGHRS and YFSETQ. The CDR3 has 15 amino acids. Trimming took 3 bases from V and 7 from J, leaving 17 bases between them. CDR3 sequence (DNA): TGCGCCAGCAGCTCTATACCGGGATTGGGGAACATTCAGTACTTC. Protein product: CASSSIPGLGNIQYF.

The rearrangement links TRBV30 to TRBJ1-1; TRBD1 matches at 8 bases. Looked up from germline, CDR1 is GTSNPN and CDR2 is SVGIG (reference sequence). The ends lost 4 bases at V and 7 bases at J; junction bases unmatched: 5. The CDR3 covers 12 residues. The CDR3 region has the DNA TGTGCCTGGAATACAGGGGGATTTGAAGCTTTCTTT. Amino acids: CAWNTGGFEAFF. Looking up the rest from reference TRBV30 and TRBJ1-1 gives the full variable domain: SQTIHQWPATLVQPVGSPLSLECTVEGTSNPNLYWYRQAAGRGLQLLFYSVGIGQISSEVPQNLSASRPQDRQFILSSKKLLLSDSGFYLCAWNTGGFEAFFGQGTRLTVV.

V is TRBV7-9 and J is TRBJ2-7; D uncertain. The V end lost 5 bases, the J end lost 5 bases, and 10 bases lay between the germline ends. Germline V gives CDR1 SEHNR, CDR2 FQNEAQ (reference sequence). The CDR3 covers 12 residues. The CDR3 protein is CASSLPSHEQYF. The CDR3 DNA reads as TGTGCCAGCAGCCTACCCAGCCACGAGCAGTACTTC.

The chain has TRBV4-1 and TRBJ1-1, with 7 bases identical to TRBD1. The CDR3 consists of 14 residues. The V gene end was trimmed by 2 bases and the J gene end by 8 bases; junction bases not matched to a gene: 8. Germline CDR1 is MGHRA and CDR2 is YSYEKL. The CDR3 here is CASSQPGQKPEAFF. The DNA for the CDR3 is TGCGCCAGCAGCCAACCGGGACAGAAACCCGAAGCTTTCTTT.

The rearrangement links TRBV4-3 to TRBJ2-2; D is unresolved. The CDR3 runs to 16 residues. Germline values: CDR1 LGHNA, CDR2 YSLEER. The V and J ends lost 0 bases and 7 bases respectively, with 15 bases between them. The CDR3 DNA reads as TGCGCCAGCAGCCAAGATCAAGGGCTATCTGACGGGGAGCTGTTTTTT. Translated, it gives CASSQDQGLSDGELFF.

A few counts support this clone. The V call is TRBV29-1, the J call TRBJ1-2, with D unresolved. This CDR3 spans 13 amino acids. With 4 bases removed from V and 4 bases from J, the gap between germline ends came to 13 bases. Germline assignment: CDR1 SQVTM and CDR2 ANQGSEA. CDR3: CSVVLSTSYGYTF. The CDR3 DNA is TGCAGCGTTGTACTCTCAACCTCCTATGGCTACACCTTC.

The rearrangement joins TRBV15 to TRBJ2-4; D is tentatively TRBD1 or TRBD2 (5 bases each). The V gene lost 3 bases and the J gene lost 7 bases, with 7 bases spanning the gap. From germline, CDR1 is LNHNV and CDR2 YYDKDF (reference sequence). This CDR3 is 12 amino acids long. The CDR3 nucleotides read TGTGCCACCAGCAGGGGACGGAACATTCAGTACTTC. Amino acids: CATSRGRNIQYF. Based on the CDR3 plus reference TRBV15 and TRBJ2-4, the full variable domain is DAMVIQNPRYQVTQFGKPVTLSCSQTLNHNVMYWYQQKSSQAPKLLFHYYDKDFNNEADTPDNFQSRRPNTSFCFLDIRSPGLGDTAMYLCATSRGRNIQYFGAGTRLSVL.

This clone has more than one count but fewer than ten. The chain employs TRBV19 and TRBJ1-5; tentatively, D is TRBD1 (5 bases). Between the trimmed V and J ends, which lost 6 bases and 4 bases, there was a span of 16 bases. This CDR3 spans 15 amino acids. CDR1 is LNHDA, CDR2 SQIVND, per germline (reference sequence). Written as DNA, the CDR3 is TGTGCCAGTAGCTGGGGGGGGAATAGGAATCAGCCCCAGCATTTT. Its translation is CASSWGGNRNQPQHF.

CDR3 sequence reads: CSVPGTGRAETQYF. In DNA, the CDR3 is TGCAGCGTGCCCGGGACAGGGAGGGCGGAGACCCAGTACTTC. The chain combines TRBV29-1 with TRBJ2-5, with 9 nucleotides matching TRBD1. The V gene end was trimmed by 6 bases and the J gene end by 5 bases; junction bases not matched to a gene: 10. The CDR3 spans 14 residues. Germline CDR1 and CDR2: SQVTM and ANQGSEA.

This clone was found once. The CDR3 protein is CSVARTGGMYEQYF. CDR3 nucleotide sequence: TGCAGCGTGGCCAGGACAGGGGGCATGTACGAGCAGTACTTC. The chain has TRBV29-1 and TRBJ2-7, with TRBD1 matching over 11 bases. Germline lookup yields CDR1 SQVTM and CDR2 ANQGSEA. J lost 4 bases, V lost 6 bases, and 8 bases had no gene match. The CDR3 runs 14 residues.

This chain connects TRBV29-1 to TRBJ1-2; TRBD1 matches 8 bases. The CDR3 sequence is 12 residues long. Germline V gene sequence: CDR1 SQVTM, CDR2 ANQGSEA. Trimming at V came to 3 bases and at J to 7 bases, leaving 4 bases not matched to a gene. The CDR3, as DNA: TGCAGCGTTGATGGACAGGGCGGTGGCTACACCTTC. This sequence encodes CSVDGQGGGYTF.

This sequence joins TRBV7-2 and TRBJ1-6; 7 bases match TRBD1. The germline CDR1 and CDR2 sequences are SGHTA and FQGNSA. This CDR3 has 14 residues. With 5 bases clipped from V and 8 bases from J, the junction kept 6 bases outside the gene matches. The CDR3 region has the DNA TGTGCCAGCAGCCGACAGGGCGGGGATTCACCCCTCCACTTT. Its protein is CASSRQGGDSPLHF.

The chain is built from TRBV19 and TRBJ2-1, with 9 bases lining up with TRBD2. V lost 7 bases to trimming and J lost 0 bases; unmatched junction nucleotides: 4. This CDR3 is built from 15 residues. Germline CDR1 reads LNHDA; CDR2 reads SQIVND (reference sequence). CDR3 DNA sequence: TGTGCCAGTAAGAGAGCGGGGGGCTCCTACAATGAGCAGTTCTTC. Encoded protein: CASKRAGGSYNEQFF.